This T cell receptor beta chain came from a study of CD8 T cells in ankylosing spondylitis. The study's findings and limits: Within ankylosing spondylitis blood, a TCR beta motif made up of eight or nine highly homologous variants appeared to be characteristic. The clones that were linked to disease were reported to be significantly enriched in matched synovial fluid samples from ankylosing spondylitis patients.

In its sample, this clonotype is medium-sized (0.01 to 0.1%). Its antigen remains unidentified. Trimming pared 3 bases from V and 0 bases from J, leaving 6 bases between. This CDR3 contains 13 residues. Looked up from germline, CDR1 is SQVTM and CDR2 is ANQGSEA. With molecular barcodes, quantitative 5'-RACE was used to make the TCR beta libraries. TCRdb re-called the 5' RACE reads through MiXCR, storing one row per CDR3 protein. The sample consists of 45,000 or so distinct CDR3 sequences, about 10% of them appearing once. The rearrangement joins TRBV29-1 to TRBJ2-1; D unresolved. Sequences were obtained from blood, either unsorted or a sorted T cell fraction (not recorded which). The TCR sequence derives from a male donor with ankylosing spondylitis or in good health (not recorded which). This chain's CDR3 is CSVERSSYNEQFF. The CDR3 coding sequence is TGCAGCGTTGAGCGGAGCTCCTACAATGAGCAGTTCTTC.